This T cell receptor beta chain came from a study of blood T cells in healthy people across ages. Sample-barcoded 5' priming and a J-beta primer mix drove a second PCR of roughly 7 to 11 cycles. TCRdb called the 5' RACE reads again in MiXCR, with one record for every CDR3 protein. The repertoire holds over 600,000 distinct CDR3 sequences, with around 43% as singletons. Sequencing used blood. The sequence was obtained from a man at least 80 years old in good health.

CDR3 residues: CASLGHLTDTQYF. For the CDR3, the DNA is TGTGCCAGCTTGGGACACCTCACAGATACGCAGTATTTT. The chain employs TRBV6-2 or TRBV6-3 and TRBJ2-3; perhaps TRBD1 as D (6 bases). From germline, CDR1 is MNHEY and CDR2 SVGEGT. Trimming took 8 bases from V and 2 from J, leaving 11 bases between them. The CDR3 runs to 13 residues.